These 3 T cell receptor beta chains were all obtained from the same sample, sequenced in a study of blood T cell repertoires in COVID-19. The repertoire was sequenced with immunoSEQ multiplex PCR; TCRdb's copy has only in-frame clones and lacks some. The table has about 500,000 clones, approximately 91% seen once. The sequenced sample consisted of peripheral blood. The receptor source for this set is a woman between 50 and 59 years old with COVID-19, enrolled during active disease.

This CDR3 is CASSLEVQGVTPFF. The DNA for the CDR3 is TGCGCCAGCAGCTTGGAGGTCCAGGGGGTAACGCCGTTCTTC. The V call is TRBV5-1, the J call TRBJ2-1, with TRBD1 matching over 7 bases. The ends lost 0 bases at V and 15 bases at J; junction bases unmatched: 12. CDR1 is SGHRS, CDR2 YFSETQ, per germline. The CDR3 extends over 14 amino acids.

The CDR3 DNA is TGTGCCAGTAGTCTAGGGGGAGAACAGCCCCAGCATTTT. Protein product: CASSLGGEQPQHF. The genes are TRBV19 and TRBJ1-5, with D perhaps matching TRBD1 (6 bases). The CDR3 consists of 13 residues. The ends were cut back, 5 bases at V and 7 bases at J, with 12 bases in the middle. CDR1 is LNHDA, CDR2 SQIVND, per germline (reference sequence). The variable domain in full, with the rest retrieved from reference TRBV19 and TRBJ1-5, is DGGITQSPKYLFRKEGQNVTLSCEQNLNHDAMYWYRQDPGQGLRLIYYSQIVNDFQKGDIAEGYSVSREKKESFPLTVTSAQKNPTAFYLCASSLGGEQPQHFGDGTRLSIL.

The table lists this clone with a count of one. The chain uses TRBV29-1 and TRBJ1-1; D not certain. This CDR3 comprises 15 residues. Germline lookup yields CDR1 SQVTM and CDR2 ANQGSEA. Trimming took off 0 bases at V and 6 bases at J, with 17 bases between the two ends. For the CDR3, the DNA is TGCAGCGTTGAAGATTTTTCGGACTGGGGAGCTGAAGCTTTCTTT. Its protein is CSVEDFSDWGAEAFF.